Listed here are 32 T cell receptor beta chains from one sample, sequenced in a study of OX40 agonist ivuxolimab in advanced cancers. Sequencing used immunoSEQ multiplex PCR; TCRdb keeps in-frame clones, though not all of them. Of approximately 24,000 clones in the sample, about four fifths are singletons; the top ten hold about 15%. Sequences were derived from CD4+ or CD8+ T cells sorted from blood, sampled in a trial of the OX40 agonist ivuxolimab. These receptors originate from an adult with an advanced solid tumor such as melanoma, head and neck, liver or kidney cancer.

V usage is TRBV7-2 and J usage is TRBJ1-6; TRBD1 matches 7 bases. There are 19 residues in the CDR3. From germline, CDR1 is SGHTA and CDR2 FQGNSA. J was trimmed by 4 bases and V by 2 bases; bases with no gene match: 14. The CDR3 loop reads CASSLREDRSWPYNSPLHF. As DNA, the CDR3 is TGTGCCAGCAGCTTAAGGGAGGACAGGTCTTGGCCTTATAATTCACCCCTCCACTTT.

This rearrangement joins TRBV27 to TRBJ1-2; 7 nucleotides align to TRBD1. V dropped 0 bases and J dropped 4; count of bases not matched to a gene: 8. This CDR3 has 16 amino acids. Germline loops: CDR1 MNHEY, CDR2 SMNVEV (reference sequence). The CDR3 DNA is TGTGCCAGCAGTTTATCGGGTGGGGACAGAGCCTATGGCTACACCTTC. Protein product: CASSLSGGDRAYGYTF.

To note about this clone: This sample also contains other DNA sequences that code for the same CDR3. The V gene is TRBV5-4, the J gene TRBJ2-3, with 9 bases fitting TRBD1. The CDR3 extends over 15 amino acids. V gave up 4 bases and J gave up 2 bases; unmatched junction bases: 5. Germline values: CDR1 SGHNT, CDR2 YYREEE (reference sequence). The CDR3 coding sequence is TGTGCCAGCAGCCTGGGACAGGGAACCACAGATACGCAGTATTTT. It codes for CASSLGQGTTDTQYF.

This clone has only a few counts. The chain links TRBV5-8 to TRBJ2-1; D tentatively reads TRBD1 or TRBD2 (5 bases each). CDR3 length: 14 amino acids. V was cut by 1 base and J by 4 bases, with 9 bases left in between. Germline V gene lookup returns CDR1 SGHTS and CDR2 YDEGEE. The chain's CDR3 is CASSLRGRYNEQFF. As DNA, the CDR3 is TGTGCCAGCAGCTTGCGGGGCCGGTACAATGAGCAGTTCTTC.

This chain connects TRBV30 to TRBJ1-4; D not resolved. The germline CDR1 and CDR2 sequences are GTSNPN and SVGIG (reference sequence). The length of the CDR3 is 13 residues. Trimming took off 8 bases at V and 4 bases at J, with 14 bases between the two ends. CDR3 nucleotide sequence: TGTGCCGGTGGACGGTTCAATAATGAAAAACTGTTTTTT. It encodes CAGGRFNNEKLFF.

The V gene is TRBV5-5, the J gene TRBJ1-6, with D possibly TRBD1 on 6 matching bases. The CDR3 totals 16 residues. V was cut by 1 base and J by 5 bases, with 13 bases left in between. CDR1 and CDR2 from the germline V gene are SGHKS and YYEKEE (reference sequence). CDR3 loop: CASSLRGQLNNSPLHF. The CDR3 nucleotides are TGTGCCAGCAGCTTGCGTGGACAGCTAAATAATTCACCCCTCCACTTT. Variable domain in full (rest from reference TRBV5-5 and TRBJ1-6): DAGVTQSPTHLIKTRGQQVTLRCSPISGHKSVSWYQQVLGQGPQFIFQYYEKEERGRGNFPDRFSARQFPNYSSELNVNALLLGDSALYLCASSLRGQLNNSPLHFGNGTRLTVT.

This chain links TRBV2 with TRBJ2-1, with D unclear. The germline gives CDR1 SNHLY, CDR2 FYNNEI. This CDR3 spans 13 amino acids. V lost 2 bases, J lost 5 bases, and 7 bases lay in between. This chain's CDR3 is CASSEYVDNEQFF. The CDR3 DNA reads TGTGCCAGCAGTGAATATGTAGACAATGAGCAGTTCTTC.

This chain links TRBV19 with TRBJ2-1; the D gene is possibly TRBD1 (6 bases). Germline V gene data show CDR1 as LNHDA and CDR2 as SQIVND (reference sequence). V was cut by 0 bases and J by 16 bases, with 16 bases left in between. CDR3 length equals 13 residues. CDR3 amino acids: CASSIDPGASSFF. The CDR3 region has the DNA TGTGCCAGTAGTATAGATCCAGGGGCTTCCTCATTCTTC.

The CDR3 DNA sequence: TGTGCCAGCAGCTTAGAGGACTCCTACAATGAGCAGTTCTTC. This encodes CASSLEDSYNEQFF. V is TRBV7-2 and J is TRBJ2-1; D gene unclear. The CDR3 has 14 residues. V was shortened by 1 base and J by 0 bases, with 4 bases between the two germline ends. Per germline, CDR1 SGHTA and CDR2 FQGNSA.

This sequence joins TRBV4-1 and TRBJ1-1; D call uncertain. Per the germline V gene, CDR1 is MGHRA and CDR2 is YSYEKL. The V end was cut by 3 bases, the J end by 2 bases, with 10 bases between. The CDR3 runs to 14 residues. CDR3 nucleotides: TGCGCCAGCAGCCAGGAGGACGGAAACACTGAAGCTTTCTTT. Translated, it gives CASSQEDGNTEAFF.

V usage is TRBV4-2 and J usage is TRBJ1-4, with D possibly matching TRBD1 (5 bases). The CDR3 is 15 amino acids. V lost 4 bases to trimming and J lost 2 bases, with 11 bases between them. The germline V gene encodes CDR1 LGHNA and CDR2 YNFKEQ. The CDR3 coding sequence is TGTGCCAGCAGCCGACCGACAGTCACTAATGAAAAACTGTTTTTT. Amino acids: CASSRPTVTNEKLFF.

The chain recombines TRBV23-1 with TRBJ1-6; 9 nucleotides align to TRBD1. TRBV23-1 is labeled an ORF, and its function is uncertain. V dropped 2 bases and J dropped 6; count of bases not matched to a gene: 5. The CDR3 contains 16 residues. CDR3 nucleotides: TGCGCCAGCAGTCAACCCGACAGGGGGTTTAATTCACCCCTCCACTTT. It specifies CASSQPDRGFNSPLHF.

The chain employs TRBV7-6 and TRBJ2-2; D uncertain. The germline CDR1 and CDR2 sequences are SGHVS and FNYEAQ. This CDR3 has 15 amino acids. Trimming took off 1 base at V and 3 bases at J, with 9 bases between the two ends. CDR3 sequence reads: CASSLVPSHTGELFF. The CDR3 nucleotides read TGTGCCAGCAGCTTAGTGCCGAGTCACACCGGGGAGCTGTTTTTT.

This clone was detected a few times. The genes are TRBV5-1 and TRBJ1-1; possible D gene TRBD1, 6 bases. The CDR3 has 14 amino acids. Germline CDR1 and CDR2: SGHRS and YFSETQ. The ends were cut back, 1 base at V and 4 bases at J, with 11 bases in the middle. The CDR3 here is CASSLYPGATEAFF. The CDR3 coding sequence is TGCGCCAGCAGCTTGTATCCGGGGGCCACTGAAGCTTTCTTT.

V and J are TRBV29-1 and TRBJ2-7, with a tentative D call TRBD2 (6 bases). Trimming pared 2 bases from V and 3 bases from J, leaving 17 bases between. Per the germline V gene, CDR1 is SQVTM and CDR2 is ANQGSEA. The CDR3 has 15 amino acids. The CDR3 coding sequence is TGCAGCGTTGAACGGGACTCCGGAGGGATCTACGAGCAGTACTTC. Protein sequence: CSVERDSGGIYEQYF.

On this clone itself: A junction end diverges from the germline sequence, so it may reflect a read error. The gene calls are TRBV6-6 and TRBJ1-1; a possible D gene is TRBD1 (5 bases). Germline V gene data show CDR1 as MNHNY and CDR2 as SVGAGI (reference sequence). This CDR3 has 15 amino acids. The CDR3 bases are TGTGCCAGCAGTAGTCCCCCGGGGGAGGGCACTAAAGCTTTCTTT. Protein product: CASSSPPGEGTKAFF.

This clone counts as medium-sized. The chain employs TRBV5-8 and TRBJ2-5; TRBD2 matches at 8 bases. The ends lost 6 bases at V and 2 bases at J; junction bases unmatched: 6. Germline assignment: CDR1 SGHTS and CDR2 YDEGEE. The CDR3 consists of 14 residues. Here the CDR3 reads CASIPGGIQETQYF. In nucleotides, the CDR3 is TGTGCCAGCATTCCGGGGGGGATACAAGAGACCCAGTACTTC.

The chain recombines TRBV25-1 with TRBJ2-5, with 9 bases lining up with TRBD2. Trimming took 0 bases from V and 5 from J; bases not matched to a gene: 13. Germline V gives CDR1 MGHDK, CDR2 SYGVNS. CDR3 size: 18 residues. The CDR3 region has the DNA TGTGCCAGCAGTGAATATGTGGCTAGCGGGGCCTCAGGGGAGACCCAGTACTTC. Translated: CASSEYVASGASGETQYF.

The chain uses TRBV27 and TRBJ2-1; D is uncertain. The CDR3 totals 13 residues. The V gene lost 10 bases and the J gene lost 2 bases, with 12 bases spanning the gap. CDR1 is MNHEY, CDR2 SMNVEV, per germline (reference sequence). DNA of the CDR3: TGTGCCACCTCACTGCGACCCTACAATGAGCAGTTCTTC. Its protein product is CATSLRPYNEQFF.

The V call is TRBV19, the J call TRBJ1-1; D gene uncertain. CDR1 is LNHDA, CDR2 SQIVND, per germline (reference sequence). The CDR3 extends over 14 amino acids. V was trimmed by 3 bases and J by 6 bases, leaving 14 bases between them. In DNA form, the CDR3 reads TGTGCCAGTAGTATTCTGGCAGTTGGATCTGAAGCTTTCTTT. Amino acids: CASSILAVGSEAFF.

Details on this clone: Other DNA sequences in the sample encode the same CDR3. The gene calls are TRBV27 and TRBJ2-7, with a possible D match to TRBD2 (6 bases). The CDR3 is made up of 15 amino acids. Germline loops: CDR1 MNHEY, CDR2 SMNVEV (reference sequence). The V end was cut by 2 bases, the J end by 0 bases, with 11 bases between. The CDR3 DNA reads TGTGCCAGCAGTTTACTGGCGGGGAGCTCCTACGAGCAGTACTTC. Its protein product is CASSLLAGSSYEQYF.

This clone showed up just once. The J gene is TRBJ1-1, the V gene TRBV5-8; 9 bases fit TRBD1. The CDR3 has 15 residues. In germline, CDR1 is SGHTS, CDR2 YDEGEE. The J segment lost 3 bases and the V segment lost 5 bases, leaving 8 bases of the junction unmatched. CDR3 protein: CASREPQGADTEAFF. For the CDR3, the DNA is TGTGCCAGCAGGGAACCACAGGGGGCGGACACTGAAGCTTTCTTT.

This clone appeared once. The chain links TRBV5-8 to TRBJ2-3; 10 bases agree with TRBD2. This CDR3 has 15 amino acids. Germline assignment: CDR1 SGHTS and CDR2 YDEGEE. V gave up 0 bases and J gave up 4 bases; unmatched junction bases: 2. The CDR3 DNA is TGTGCCAGCAGCTTGGAGCGGGGGGGCTCAGATACGCAGTATTTT. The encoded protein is CASSLERGGSDTQYF. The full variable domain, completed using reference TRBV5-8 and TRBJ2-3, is EAGVTQSPTHLIKTRGQQATLRCSPISGHTSVYWYQQALGLGLQFLLWYDEGEERNRGNFPPRFSGRQFPNYSSELNVNALELEDSALYLCASSLERGGSDTQYFGPGTRLTVL.

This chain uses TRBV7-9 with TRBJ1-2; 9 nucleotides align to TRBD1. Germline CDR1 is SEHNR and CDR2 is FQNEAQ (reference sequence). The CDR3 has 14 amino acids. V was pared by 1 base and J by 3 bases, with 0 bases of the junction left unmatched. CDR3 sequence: CASSLGTGDYGYTF. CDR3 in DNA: TGTGCCAGCAGCTTAGGGACAGGGGACTATGGCTACACCTTC. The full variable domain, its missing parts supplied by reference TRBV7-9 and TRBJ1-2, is DTGVSQNPRHKITKRGQNVTFRCDPISEHNRLYWYRQTLGQGPEFLTYFQNEAQLEKSRLLSDRFSAERPKGSFSTLEIQRTEQGDSAMYLCASSLGTGDYGYTFGSGTRLTVV.

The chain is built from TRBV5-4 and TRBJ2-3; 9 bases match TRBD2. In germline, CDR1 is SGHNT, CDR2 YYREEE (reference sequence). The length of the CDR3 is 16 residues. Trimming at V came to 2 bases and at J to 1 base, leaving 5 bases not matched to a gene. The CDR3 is CASSFEAGGGTDTQYF. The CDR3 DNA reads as TGTGCCAGCAGCTTTGAAGCGGGGGGAGGCACAGATACGCAGTATTTT.

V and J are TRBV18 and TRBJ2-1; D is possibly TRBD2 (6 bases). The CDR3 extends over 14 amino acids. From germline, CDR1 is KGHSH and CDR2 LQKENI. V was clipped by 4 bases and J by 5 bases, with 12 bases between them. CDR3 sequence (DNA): TGTGCCAGCTCACTCCCGGGGAGGAACAATGAGCAGTTCTTC. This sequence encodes CASSLPGRNNEQFF.

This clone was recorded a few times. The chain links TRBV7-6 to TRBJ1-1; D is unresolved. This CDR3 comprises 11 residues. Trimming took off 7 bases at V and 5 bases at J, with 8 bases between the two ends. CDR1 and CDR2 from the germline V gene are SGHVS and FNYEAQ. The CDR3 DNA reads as TGTGCCAGCACGGACGGAACTGAAGCTTTCTTT. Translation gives CASTDGTEAFF.

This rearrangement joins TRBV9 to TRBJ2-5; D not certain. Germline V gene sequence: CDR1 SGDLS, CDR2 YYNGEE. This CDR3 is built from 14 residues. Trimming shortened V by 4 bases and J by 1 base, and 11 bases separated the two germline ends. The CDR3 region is CASSPSYAQETQYF. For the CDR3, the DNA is TGTGCCAGCAGCCCTTCCTACGCCCAAGAGACCCAGTACTTC. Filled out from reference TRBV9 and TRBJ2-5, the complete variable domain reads DSGVTQTPKHLITATGQRVTLRCSPRSGDLSVYWYQQSLDQGLQFLIQYYNGEERAKGNILERFSAQQFPDLHSELNLSSLELGDSALYFCASSPSYAQETQYFGPGTRLLVL.

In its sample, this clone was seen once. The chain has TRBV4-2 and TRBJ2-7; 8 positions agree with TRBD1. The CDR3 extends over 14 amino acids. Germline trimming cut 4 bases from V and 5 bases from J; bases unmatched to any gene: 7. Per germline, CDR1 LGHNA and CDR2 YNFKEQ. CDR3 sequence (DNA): TGTGCCAGCAGCCCGACGACAGGGGACCACGAGCAGTACTTC. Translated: CASSPTTGDHEQYF.

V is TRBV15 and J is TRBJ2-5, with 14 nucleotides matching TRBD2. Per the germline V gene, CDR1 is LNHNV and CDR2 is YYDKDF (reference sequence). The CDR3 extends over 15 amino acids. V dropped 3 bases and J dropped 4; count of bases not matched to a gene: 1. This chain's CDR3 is CATSSGTSGGETQYF. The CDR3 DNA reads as TGTGCCACCAGCAGTGGGACTAGCGGGGGAGAGACCCAGTACTTC.

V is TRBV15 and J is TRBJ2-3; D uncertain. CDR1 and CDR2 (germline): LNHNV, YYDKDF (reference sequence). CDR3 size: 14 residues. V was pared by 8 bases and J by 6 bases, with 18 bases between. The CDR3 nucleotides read TGTGCCACCGCCGGGTCATTCCTTGGGGATACGCAGTATTTT. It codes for CATAGSFLGDTQYF.

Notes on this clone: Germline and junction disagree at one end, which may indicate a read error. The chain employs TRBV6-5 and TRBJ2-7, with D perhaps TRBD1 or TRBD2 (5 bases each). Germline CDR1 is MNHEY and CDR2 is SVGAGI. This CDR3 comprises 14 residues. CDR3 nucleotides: TGTGCCAGCAGTTACGGGGGAGAGGCCTACGGGCAGTACTTC. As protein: CASSYGGEAYGQYF.